Presented here are 18 T cell receptor beta chains from one specimen sequenced in a study of preoperative IRX-2 immunotherapy in early breast cancer (dated by TCRdb to between 2018 and 2021). Taken with the paper, the label for treatment or condition translates to: preoperative locoregional IRX-2 cytokine immunotherapy. Library generation was performed with the immunoSEQ multiplex PCR assay. TCRdb limited this immuneACCESS table to in-frame rearrangements with V and J called. A share of clones is missing; checked studies link under half to unresolved V genes, and the rest is unexplained. This sample lists 40,000 to 45,000 clones; about 95% were detected once. The top ten clones comprise roughly 1.5% of the sample. This sample comprised tumor tissue, obtained after IRX-2 immunotherapy. The receptors were sampled from a human donor with breast cancer.

The rearrangement links TRBV28 to TRBJ1-5, with a tentative D call TRBD1 (5 bases). Trimming shortened V by 6 bases and J by 2 bases, and 17 bases separated the two germline ends. The V gene's germline CDR1 is MDHEN and CDR2 SYDVKM. The CDR3 runs 16 residues. CDR3 bases: TGTGCCAGCAGGAGGGGCATCGCATTTCGCAATCAGCCCCAGCATTTT. It codes for CASRRGIAFRNQPQHF.

The V and J genes are TRBV7-9 and TRBJ1-3, with D uncertain. Trimming pared 3 bases from V and 0 bases from J, leaving 3 bases between. Germline loops: CDR1 SEHNR, CDR2 FQNEAQ (reference sequence). CDR3 length: 13 residues. CDR3 in DNA: TGTGCCAGCAGCTTGGGCTCTGGAAACACCATATATTTT. Protein sequence: CASSLGSGNTIYF.

The chain combines TRBV28 with TRBJ2-2; 7 positions agree with TRBD2. V lost 6 bases and J lost 0; bases outside the gene matches: 1. CDR1 is MDHEN and CDR2 is SYDVKM in the germline V gene. The CDR3 totals 14 residues. The CDR3: CASRAGANTGELFF. In nucleotides, the CDR3 is TGTGCCAGCAGGGCGGGAGCGAACACCGGGGAGCTGTTTTTT.

This clone occurred once. V gene TRBV29-1 combines with J gene TRBJ2-3, with 9 bases lining up with TRBD1. Germline V gives CDR1 SQVTM, CDR2 ANQGSEA. The CDR3 is 15 residues long. V trimming: 4 bases; J trimming: 3 bases; junction bases outside the gene matches: 8. In nucleotides, the CDR3 is TGCAGCGTTGCCGCCACAGGGGGCTGGACAGATACGCAGTATTTT. It yields the protein CSVAATGGWTDTQYF.

The CDR3 is CASSGSGNTIYF. In DNA form, the CDR3 reads TGCGCCAGCAGCGGATCTGGAAACACCATATATTTT. The V call is TRBV4-3, the J call TRBJ1-3; D not resolved. Trimming cost V 5 bases and J 1 base, with 3 bases left between them. Germline loops: CDR1 LGHNA, CDR2 YSLEER. This CDR3 region has 12 residues.

The chain is built from TRBV7-2 and TRBJ2-2; D is unresolved. There are 13 residues in the CDR3. CDR1 and CDR2 from the germline V gene are SGHTA and FQGNSA. The V and J ends lost 2 bases and 10 bases respectively, with 11 bases between them. The CDR3 DNA reads as TGTGCCAGCAGCTTATTTTCCTATTCGGAGCTGTTTTTT. Protein sequence: CASSLFSYSELFF.

This clone was detected once. J is TRBJ2-7 and V is TRBV10-3, with a weak D call TRBD2 (5 bases). The V end lost 9 bases, the J end lost 0 bases, and 15 bases lay between the germline ends. Looked up from germline, CDR1 is ENHRY and CDR2 is SYGVKD. This CDR3 is 14 amino acids long. Here the CDR3 reads CAICAAGGSYEQYF. The CDR3 DNA follows: TGTGCCATATGCGCGGCGGGCGGCTCCTACGAGCAGTACTTC.

This chain joins TRBV6-5 and TRBJ2-1; TRBD2 is a possible D gene (6 bases). V dropped 10 bases and J dropped 6 bases, with 16 bases sitting between them. Germline V CDR1 and CDR2: MNHEY, SVGAGI. The CDR3 covers 13 residues. The DNA for the CDR3 is TGTGCCACCCTTCGCGCCGGGGGCAATGAGCAGTTCTTC. Protein sequence: CATLRAGGNEQFF.

The chain carries TRBV9 and TRBJ1-3, with D possibly matching TRBD1 (6 bases). Germline V gene sequence: CDR1 SGDLS, CDR2 YYNGEE. Trimming took 0 bases from V and 4 from J, leaving 11 bases between them. This CDR3 spans 15 amino acids. The CDR3 DNA reads TGTGCCAGCAGCGTAGTCTACAGGGAAGGAAACACCATATATTTT. Amino acids: CASSVVYREGNTIYF.

The chain couples TRBV7-6 to TRBJ2-1; D ambiguous. V lost 6 bases and J 2 bases, leaving 8 bases between the germline ends. The germline CDR1 and CDR2 sequences are SGHVS and FNYEAQ. CDR3 length: 13 residues. The CDR3 reads CASSAPPYNEQFF. DNA for the CDR3: TGTGCCAGCAGTGCCCCCCCCTACAATGAGCAGTTCTTC. The whole variable domain, filled in from reference TRBV7-6 and TRBJ2-1, reads GAGVSQSPRYKVTKRGQDVALRCDPISGHVSLYWYRQALGQGPEFLTYFNYEAQQDKSGLPNDRFSAERPEGSISTLTIQRTEQRDSAMYRCASSAPPYNEQFFGPGTRLTVL.

V and J are TRBV6-6 and TRBJ1-2; unclear D gene. V dropped 0 bases and J dropped 4 bases, with 9 bases sitting between them. The CDR3 spans 14 residues. From germline, CDR1 is MNHNY and CDR2 SVGAGI (reference sequence). In DNA form, the CDR3 reads TGTGCCAGCAGTTACTCAGAGGGTAGCTATGGCTACACCTTC. Its protein product is CASSYSEGSYGYTF.

The chain couples TRBV7-9 to TRBJ2-7, with 11 bases that match TRBD2. J gave up 8 bases and V 5 bases, and 5 bases lay outside the gene matches. Germline V lookup: CDR1 SEHNR, CDR2 FQNEAQ (reference sequence). The CDR3 has 13 residues. The CDR3 loop reads CASSTGTSGKQYF. CDR3 sequence (DNA): TGTGCCAGCAGCACCGGGACTAGCGGAAAGCAGTACTTC.

The chain couples TRBV19 to TRBJ2-7, with TRBD1 as a possible D gene (5 bases). The CDR3 totals 15 residues. V gave up 10 bases and J gave up 5 bases, with 24 bases separating them. Germline CDR1 and CDR2: LNHDA and SQIVND (reference sequence). The CDR3 region has the DNA TGTGCCACCTCCCCTGCAGGGCGTTATAACCACGAGCAGTACTTC. It encodes CATSPAGRYNHEQYF. Full variable domain (remainder filled in from reference TRBV19 and TRBJ2-7): DGGITQSPKYLFRKEGQNVTLSCEQNLNHDAMYWYRQDPGQGLRLIYYSQIVNDFQKGDIAEGYSVSREKKESFPLTVTSAQKNPTAFYLCATSPAGRYNHEQYFGPGTRLTVT.

The rearrangement joins TRBV28 to TRBJ1-5; 9 nucleotides match TRBD1. The ends lost 3 bases at V and 7 bases at J; junction bases unmatched: 7. CDR3 length: 15 residues. Germline V CDR1 and CDR2: MDHEN, SYDVKM. The CDR3 is CASSFPGQGTQPQHF. The CDR3 bases are TGTGCCAGCAGTTTCCCCGGACAGGGGACGCAGCCCCAGCATTTT.

This chain joins TRBV15 and TRBJ2-5; D may be TRBD2 (5 bases). Trimming removed 3 bases from V and 2 bases from J, with 7 bases in between. The germline V gene encodes CDR1 LNHNV and CDR2 YYDKDF (reference sequence). The CDR3 is made up of 13 amino acids. The CDR3 here is CATSSGKQETQYF. In DNA form, the CDR3 reads TGTGCCACCAGCAGCGGGAAACAAGAGACCCAGTACTTC.

The J gene is TRBJ2-1, the V gene TRBV2; 9 bases line up with TRBD1. The length of the CDR3 is 16 residues. V was pared by 6 bases and J by 3 bases, with 9 bases of the junction left unmatched. Germline V CDR1 and CDR2: SNHLY, FYNNEI. The CDR3 nucleotides read TGTGCCAGCAGCGAGAGGGGGACAGGGATCTACAATGAGCAGTTCTTC. Encoded protein: CASSERGTGIYNEQFF.

The rearrangement joins TRBV6-4 to TRBJ2-3, with 9 bases matching TRBD1. Germline CDR1 MRHNA, CDR2 SNTAGT. There are 15 residues in the CDR3. After removal of 2 bases from V and 5 bases from J, the junction contained 5 bases not matched to a gene. The DNA of the CDR3 is TGTGCCAGCAGTGACCAGGGACAGGGAAGAGATACGCAGTATTTT. It codes for CASSDQGQGRDTQYF.

This chain joins TRBV2 and TRBJ2-4; the D is unclear. Germline CDR1 reads SNHLY; CDR2 reads FYNNEI. V gave up 4 bases and J gave up 0 bases, with 10 bases separating them. The CDR3 totals 15 residues. As DNA, the CDR3 is TGTGCCAGCAGTGTACGATTACTAGCCAAAAACATTCAGTACTTC. Translated: CASSVRLLAKNIQYF.